The rows below give T cell receptor beta chains drawn from one sample of a study of blood T cells in healthy people across ages. TCRdb used MiXCR to reprocess the 5' RACE reads, holding one entry per CDR3 protein. The data contain some 640,000 distinct CDR3 sequences, 49% of them singletons. Sequenced: blood. The receptors shown here come from a woman aged 60 to 75 in good health. Both conserved end residues are part of each CDR3. D genes are given only for firm matches. Clone sizes are given selectively: once, few, many, or a class where the clone is expanded.

TRBJ1-4 | TRBV18 | - | - | CASSPSGRTVNEKLFF | TGTGCCAGCTCCCCCTCGGGCCGGACAGTTAATGAAAAACTGTTTTTT
TRBJ1-4 | TRBV7-2 | - | - | CASSPGTGFGNEKLFF | TGTGCCAGCAGCCCGGGTACAGGGTTTGGTAATGAAAAACTGTTTTTT
TRBJ2-5 | TRBV7-3 | TRBD2 | - | CASSLSAGGETQYF | TGTGCCAGCAGCTTAAGTGCGGGAGGAGAGACCCAGTACTTC
TRBJ2-3 | TRBV4-2 | TRBD2 | - | CASSHTGLAGTDTQYF | TGTGCCAGCAGCCATACGGGACTAGCCGGCACAGATACGCAGTATTTT
TRBJ2-1 | TRBV2 | - | - | CASLAGDRRSEQFF | TGTGCCAGCCTTGCGGGGGACAGGAGGTCTGAGCAGTTCTTC
TRBJ2-5 | TRBV20-1 | TRBD2 | few | CSASGGGLSQETQYF | TGCAGTGCTAGTGGGGGAGGGCTCTCTCAAGAGACCCAGTACTTC
TRBJ2-7 | TRBV20-1 | TRBD1 | - | CSARGRTGAYEQYF | TGCAGTGCTAGGGGACGGACAGGTGCCTACGAGCAGTACTTC
TRBJ2-3 | TRBV6-1 | TRBD1 | - | CASSAQGAGSDTQYF | TGTGCCAGCAGTGCCCAGGGGGCTGGCTCAGATACGCAGTATTTT
TRBJ1-1 | TRBV3-1 | - | - | CASSFSRGTEAFF | TGTGCCAGCAGCTTTTCTCGGGGCACTGAAGCTTTCTTT
TRBJ1-1 | TRBV29-1 | - | once | CSVGTGRNTEAFF | TGCAGCGTTGGAACAGGGCGGAACACTGAAGCTTTCTTT
TRBJ2-3 | TRBV28 | - | - | CASRSTRASTDTQYF | TGTGCCAGCAGATCGACGAGGGCTAGCACAGATACGCAGTATTTT
TRBJ1-6 | TRBV20-1 | TRBD1 | - | CSATAGTDNSPLHF | TGCAGTGCTACCGCCGGGACAGATAATTCACCCCTCCACTTT
TRBJ2-1 | TRBV4-3 | TRBD2 | - | CASSQDVERGSYNEQFF | TGCGCCAGCAGCCAAGATGTGGAGCGGGGCTCCTACAATGAGCAGTTCTTC
TRBJ2-5 | TRBV7-8 | - | - | CASSLARWMYQETQYF | TGTGCCAGCAGCTTAGCTCGTTGGATGTACCAAGAGACCCAGTACTTC
TRBJ1-4 | TRBV7-2 | - | many | CASSWASGDGEKLFF | TGTGCCAGCAGCTGGGCCTCGGGGGATGGTGAAAAACTGTTTTTT
TRBJ2-7 | TRBV4-2 | - | - | CASSQARTYEQYF | TGTGCCAGCAGCCAAGCGAGGACCTACGAGCAGTACTTC
TRBJ2-7 | TRBV6-5 | TRBD1 | - | CASQRGKTGLGEQYF | TGTGCCAGCCAAAGGGGGAAGACAGGGCTCGGCGAGCAGTACTTC
TRBJ2-5 | TRBV6-1 | TRBD1 | - | CASSKQGSETQYF | TGTGCCAGCAGCAAACAGGGGTCCGAGACCCAGTACTTC
TRBJ2-7 | TRBV20-1 | TRBD1 | many | CSPQPRDRTSYEQYF | TGCAGTCCCCAACCCCGGGACAGAACCTCCTACGAGCAGTACTTC
TRBJ1-1 | TRBV29-1 | - | few | CSVDLGQNTEAFF | TGCAGCGTTGATCTTGGGCAGAACACTGAAGCTTTCTTT
TRBJ1-1 | TRBV10-3 | - | - | CAISDSAANTEAFF | TGTGCCATCAGTGATTCAGCGGCGAACACTGAAGCTTTCTTT
TRBJ1-2 | TRBV3-1 | - | - | CASSQDASSYGYTF | TGTGCCAGCAGCCAAGATGCGTCCAGCTATGGCTACACCTTC
TRBJ2-7 | TRBV9 | - | - | CASSVDGAGEQYF | TGTGCCAGCAGCGTAGATGGGGCTGGCGAGCAGTACTTC
TRBJ2-7 | TRBV7-2 | - | - | CASSLGRAPSYEQYF | TGTGCCAGCAGCTTGGGGCGGGCGCCCTCCTACGAGCAGTACTTC
TRBJ2-3 | TRBV24-1 | TRBD2 | - | CATSEPGLAVNTDTQYF | TGTGCCACCAGTGAACCGGGACTAGCGGTTAACACAGATACGCAGTATTTT
TRBJ1-1 | TRBV5-1 | - | - | CASSLVGQSTEAFF | TGCGCCAGCAGCTTGGTGGGCCAAAGCACTGAAGCTTTCTTT
TRBJ2-7 | TRBV7-9 | TRBD1 | many | CASSPRDRAYEQYF | TGTGCCAGCAGCCCTAGGGACAGGGCATACGAGCAGTACTTC
TRBJ2-5 | TRBV4-2 | - | - | CASSQEPWLVNSETQYF | TGTGCCAGCAGCCAAGAACCCTGGCTAGTGAATTCAGAGACCCAGTACTTC
TRBJ2-3 | TRBV10-3 | TRBD2 | - | CVISPGLAGPTDTQYF | TGTGTCATCAGCCCCGGACTAGCGGGACCCACAGATACGCAGTATTTT
TRBJ2-3 | TRBV6-5 | TRBD1 | - | CASSPLIGQGRDTQYF | TGTGCCAGCAGCCCTCTTATAGGACAGGGGAGGGATACGCAGTATTTT
TRBJ2-7 | TRBV7-2 | TRBD1 | few | CASSHGQGSSYEQYF | TGTGCCAGCAGCCACGGACAGGGTAGTTCCTACGAGCAGTACTTC
TRBJ2-5 | TRBV20-1 | - | few | CSARESPWVEQYF | TGCAGTGCTAGAGAGTCCCCGTGGGTTGAGCAGTACTTC
TRBJ2-1 | TRBV29-1 | TRBD2 | few | CSVEVLAGVSEQFF | TGCAGCGTTGAGGTACTAGCGGGAGTGAGCGAGCAGTTCTTC
TRBJ1-1 | TRBV29-1 | - | few | CSVQYSEAFF | TGCAGCGTTCAGTACAGTGAAGCTTTCTTT
TRBJ2-5 | TRBV12-3/TRBV12-4 | - | many | CASSLAWGQETQYF | TGTGCCAGCAGTTTAGCGTGGGGGCAAGAGACCCAGTACTTC
TRBJ2-1 | TRBV7-9 | TRBD2 | few | CASSLLLRGLPNEQFF | TGTGCCAGCAGCTTATTGTTAAGGGGACTACCCAATGAGCAGTTCTTC
TRBJ2-5 | TRBV27 | TRBD1 | - | CASSSPTGAETQYF | TGTGCCAGCAGTTCTCCGACAGGGGCGGAGACCCAGTACTTC
TRBJ1-2 | TRBV4-1 | - | - | CASSQEGRSNYGYTF | TGCGCCAGCAGCCAAGAAGGCAGGTCGAACTATGGCTACACCTTC
TRBJ2-7 | TRBV5-1 | TRBD1 | - | CASSWVGQGENEQYF | TGCGCCAGCAGCTGGGTGGGACAGGGGGAAAACGAGCAGTACTTC
TRBJ1-1 | TRBV6-6 | - | - | CASSHRDGQSAFF | TGTGCCAGCAGCCATCGCGATGGACAGTCGGCTTTCTTT
TRBJ2-5 | TRBV7-9 | TRBD2 | many | CASSLNGLAETQYF | TGTGCCAGCAGCTTGAACGGACTAGCGGAGACCCAGTACTTC
TRBJ2-7 | TRBV12-3/TRBV12-4 | - | few | CASSPRDKTYEQYF | TGTGCCAGCAGTCCTCGGGACAAAACCTACGAGCAGTACTTC
TRBJ2-1 | TRBV4-3 | - | few | CASSRDSEIFEQFF | TGCGCCAGCAGCCGGGACTCCGAAATATTTGAGCAGTTCTTC
TRBJ2-2 | TRBV12-3/TRBV12-4 | - | - | CASAKVSTGELFF | TGTGCCAGCGCCAAGGTATCCACCGGGGAGCTGTTTTTT
TRBJ2-2 | TRBV3-1 | - | - | CASSQGHDTGELFF | TGTGCCAGCAGCCAAGGGCACGACACCGGGGAGCTGTTTTTT
TRBJ1-1 | TRBV6-2/TRBV6-3 | - | - | CASSYFRSLNTEAFF | TGTGCCAGCAGTTATTTCAGGAGCCTGAACACTGAAGCTTTCTTT
TRBJ2-7 | TRBV16 | TRBD2 | few | CASSFGLANFEQYF | TGTGCCAGCAGCTTCGGACTAGCGAACTTCGAGCAGTACTTC
TRBJ1-4 | TRBV4-3 | TRBD1 | - | CASSRNNQGAREKLFF | TGCGCCAGCAGCCGAAATAACCAGGGGGCGAGAGAAAAACTGTTTTTT
TRBJ2-1 | TRBV11-2 | TRBD2 | few | CASSPRGRVTQFF | TGTGCCAGCAGCCCTCGGGGGAGGGTTACGCAGTTCTTC
TRBJ2-7 | TRBV2 | - | few | CASSEQHGEQYF | TGTGCCAGCAGTGAACAGCACGGCGAGCAGTACTTC
TRBJ2-3 | TRBV7-2 | - | - | CASSLRDKGGRPDTQYF | TGTGCCAGCAGCTTACGGGATAAGGGGGGGCGCCCAGATACGCAGTATTTT
TRBJ2-5 | TRBV5-6 | - | - | CASPRPLLLTETQYF | TGTGCCAGCCCCCGGCCTCTCTTACTCACAGAGACCCAGTACTTC
TRBJ1-6 | TRBV7-2 | - | few | CASSLRPVDSAYNSPLHF | TGTGCCAGCAGCTTAAGGCCGGTTGACAGCGCCTATAATTCACCCCTCCACTTT
TRBJ2-3 | TRBV28 | - | - | CASSSPRGNADTQYF | TGTGCCAGCAGTTCCCCCAGGGGTAATGCAGATACGCAGTATTTT
TRBJ1-1 | TRBV7-2 | - | - | CASSLGPENTEAFF | TGTGCCAGCAGCTTAGGGCCAGAGAACACTGAAGCTTTCTTT
TRBJ2-3 | TRBV6-2/TRBV6-3 | - | - | CASSYSPSRRHAKDTQYF | TGTGCCAGCAGTTACTCCCCTTCCCGCCGACACGCGAAGGATACGCAGTATTTT
TRBJ2-3 | TRBV9 | - | - | CASSVEGGADTQYF | TGTGCCAGCAGCGTAGAGGGGGGCGCAGATACGCAGTATTTT
TRBJ1-6 | TRBV18 | - | - | CASSRWQGINSPLHF | TGTGCCAGCTCGAGGTGGCAGGGGATAAATTCACCCCTCCACTTT